The entry below describes one TCR beta chain. CDR1 is GTSNPN and CDR2 is SVGIG in the germline V gene (reference sequence). This CDR3 spans 12 amino acids. The V and J ends lost 4 bases and 4 bases respectively, with 10 bases between them. These data belong to a study of blood T cell repertoires in COVID-19. Background on the study: Material from acute and convalescent COVID-19 was sourced from the United States, Italy and Spain.

Cohort allocation depended upon clinical history that participants reported. Assay: immunoSEQ multiplex PCR; the TCRdb copy retains only in-frame clones and omits some. The table includes over 300,000 clones, 70% to 90% detected once. This chain connects TRBV30 to TRBJ1-2; possibly TRBD1 for D (6 bases). Source material: PBMCs or T cells enriched from blood (not recorded which). The sequence was collected from a woman in her late teens or twenties who had recovered from COVID-19. The CDR3 protein is CAWTGATYGYTF. As DNA, the CDR3 is TGTGCCTGGACAGGGGCGACCTATGGCTACACCTTC.